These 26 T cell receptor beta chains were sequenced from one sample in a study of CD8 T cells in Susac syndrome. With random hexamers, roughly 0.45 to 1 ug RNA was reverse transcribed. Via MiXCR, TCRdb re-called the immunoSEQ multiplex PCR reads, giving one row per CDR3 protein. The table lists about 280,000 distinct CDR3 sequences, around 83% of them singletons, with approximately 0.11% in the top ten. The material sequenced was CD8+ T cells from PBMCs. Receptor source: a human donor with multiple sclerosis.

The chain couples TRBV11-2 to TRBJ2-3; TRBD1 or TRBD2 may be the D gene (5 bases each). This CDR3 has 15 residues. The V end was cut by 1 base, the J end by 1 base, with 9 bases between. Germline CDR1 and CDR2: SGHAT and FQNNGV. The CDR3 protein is CASSLGQGGTDTQYF. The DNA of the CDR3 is TGTGCCAGCAGCTTAGGCCAGGGAGGCACAGATACGCAGTATTTT.

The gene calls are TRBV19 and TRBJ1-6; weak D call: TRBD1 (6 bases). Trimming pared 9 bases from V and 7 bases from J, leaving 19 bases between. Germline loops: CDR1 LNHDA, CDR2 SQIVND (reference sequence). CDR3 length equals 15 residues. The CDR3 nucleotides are TGTGCCAGCTCCGGGGGCTATGAAACAAATTCACCCCTCCACTTT. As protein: CASSGGYETNSPLHF.

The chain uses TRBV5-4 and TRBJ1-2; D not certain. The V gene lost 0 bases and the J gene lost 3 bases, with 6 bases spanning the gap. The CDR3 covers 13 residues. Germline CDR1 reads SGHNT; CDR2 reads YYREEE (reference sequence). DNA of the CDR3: TGTGCCAGCAGCTTGGACAGCCACTATGGCTACACCTTC. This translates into CASSLDSHYGYTF.

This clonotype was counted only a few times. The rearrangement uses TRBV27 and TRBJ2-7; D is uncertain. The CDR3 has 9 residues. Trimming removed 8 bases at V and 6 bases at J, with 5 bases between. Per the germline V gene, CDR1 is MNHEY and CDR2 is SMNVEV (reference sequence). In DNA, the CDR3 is TGTGCCAGCTCGGGCGAGCAGTACTTC. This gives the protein CASSGEQYF.

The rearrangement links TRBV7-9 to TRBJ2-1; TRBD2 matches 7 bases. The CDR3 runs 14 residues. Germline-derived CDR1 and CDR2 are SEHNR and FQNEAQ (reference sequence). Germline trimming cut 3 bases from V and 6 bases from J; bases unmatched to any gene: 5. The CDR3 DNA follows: TGTGCCAGCAGCTTGGGAGGGCTAGGCAATGAGCAGTTCTTC. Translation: CASSLGGLGNEQFF.

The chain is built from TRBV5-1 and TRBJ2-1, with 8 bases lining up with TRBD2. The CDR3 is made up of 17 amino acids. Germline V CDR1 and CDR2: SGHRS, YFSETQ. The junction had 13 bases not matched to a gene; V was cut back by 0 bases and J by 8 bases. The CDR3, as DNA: TGCGCCAGCAGCTTGGATCCAGCGGGAGTGGGGAGGGATGAGCAGTTCTTC. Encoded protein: CASSLDPAGVGRDEQFF. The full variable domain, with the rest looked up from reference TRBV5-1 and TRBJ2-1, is KAGVTQTPRYLIKTRGQQVTLSCSPISGHRSVSWYQQTPGQGLQFLFEYFSETQRNKGNFPGRFSGRQFSNSRSEMNVSTLELGDSALYLCASSLDPAGVGRDEQFFGPGTRLTVL.

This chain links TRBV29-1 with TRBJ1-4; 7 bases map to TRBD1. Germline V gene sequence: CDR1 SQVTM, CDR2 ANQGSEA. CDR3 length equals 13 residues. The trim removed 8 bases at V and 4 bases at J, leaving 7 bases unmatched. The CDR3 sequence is CSIRTGLNEKLFF. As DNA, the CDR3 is TGCAGCATCAGGACAGGCCTTAATGAAAAACTGTTTTTT.

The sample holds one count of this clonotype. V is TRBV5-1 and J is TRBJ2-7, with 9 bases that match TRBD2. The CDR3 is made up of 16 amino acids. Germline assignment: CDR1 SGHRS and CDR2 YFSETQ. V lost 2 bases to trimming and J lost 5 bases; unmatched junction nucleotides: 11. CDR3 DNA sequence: TGCGCCAGCAGCTTCCTAGCGGGAAGGGATTCCCACGAGCAGTACTTC. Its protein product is CASSFLAGRDSHEQYF.

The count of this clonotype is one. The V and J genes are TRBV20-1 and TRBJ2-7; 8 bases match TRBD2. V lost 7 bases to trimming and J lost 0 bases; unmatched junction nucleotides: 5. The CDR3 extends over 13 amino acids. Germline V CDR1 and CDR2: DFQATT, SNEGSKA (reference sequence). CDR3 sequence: CSVLAGSSYEQYF. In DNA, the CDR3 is TGCAGTGTTCTAGCGGGTAGCTCCTACGAGCAGTACTTC.

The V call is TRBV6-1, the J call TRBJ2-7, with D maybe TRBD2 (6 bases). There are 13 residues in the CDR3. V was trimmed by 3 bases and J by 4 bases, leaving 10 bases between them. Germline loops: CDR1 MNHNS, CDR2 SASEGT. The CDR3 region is CASSDLGGYEQYF. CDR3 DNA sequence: TGTGCCAGCAGTGACCTGGGGGGATACGAGCAGTACTTC.

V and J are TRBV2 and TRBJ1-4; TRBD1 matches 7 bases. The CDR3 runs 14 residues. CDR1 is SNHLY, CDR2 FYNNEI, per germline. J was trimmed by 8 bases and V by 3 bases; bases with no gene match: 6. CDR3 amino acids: CASSDSTGLEKLFF. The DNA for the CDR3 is TGTGCCAGCAGTGACTCGACAGGGTTGGAAAAACTGTTTTTT. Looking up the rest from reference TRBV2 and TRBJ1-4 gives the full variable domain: EPEVTQTPSHQVTQMGQEVILRCVPISNHLYFYWYRQILGQKVEFLVSFYNNEISEKSEIFDDQFSVERPDGSNFTLKIRSTKLEDSAMYFCASSDSTGLEKLFFGSGTQLSVL.

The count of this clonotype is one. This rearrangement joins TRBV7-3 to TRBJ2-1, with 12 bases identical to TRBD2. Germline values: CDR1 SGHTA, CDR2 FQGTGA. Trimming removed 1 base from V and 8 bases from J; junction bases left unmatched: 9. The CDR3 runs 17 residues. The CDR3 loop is CASSLNPPSGRAYEQFF. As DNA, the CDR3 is TGTGCCAGCAGCTTAAACCCCCCTAGCGGGAGGGCCTATGAGCAGTTCTTC.

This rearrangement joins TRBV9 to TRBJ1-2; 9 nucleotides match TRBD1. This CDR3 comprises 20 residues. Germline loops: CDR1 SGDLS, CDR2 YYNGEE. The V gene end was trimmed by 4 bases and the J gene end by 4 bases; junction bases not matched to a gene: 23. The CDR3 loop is CASSSRLSGTGLDGGYGYTF. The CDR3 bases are TGTGCCAGCAGCTCGAGACTTTCCGGGACAGGGTTAGATGGGGGCTATGGCTACACCTTC.

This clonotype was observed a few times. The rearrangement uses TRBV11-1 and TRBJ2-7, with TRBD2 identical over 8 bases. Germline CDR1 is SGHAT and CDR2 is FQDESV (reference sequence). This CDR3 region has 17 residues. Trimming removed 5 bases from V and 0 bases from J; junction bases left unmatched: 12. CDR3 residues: CASSRPPQREHSYEQYF. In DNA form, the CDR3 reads TGTGCCAGCAGCAGGCCACCGCAGCGGGAGCACTCCTACGAGCAGTACTTC.

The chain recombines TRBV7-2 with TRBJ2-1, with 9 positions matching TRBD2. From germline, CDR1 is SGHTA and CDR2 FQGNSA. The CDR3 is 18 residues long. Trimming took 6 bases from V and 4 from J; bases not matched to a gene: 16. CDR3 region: CASSPTGLSLAGYNEQFF. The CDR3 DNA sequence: TGTGCCAGCAGTCCCACAGGGCTGTCTCTAGCGGGATACAATGAGCAGTTCTTC.

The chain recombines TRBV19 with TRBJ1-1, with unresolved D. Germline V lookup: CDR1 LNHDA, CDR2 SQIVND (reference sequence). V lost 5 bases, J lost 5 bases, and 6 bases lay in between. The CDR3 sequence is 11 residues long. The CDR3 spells CASSWWTEAFF. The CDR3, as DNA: TGTGCCAGTAGTTGGTGGACTGAAGCTTTCTTT.

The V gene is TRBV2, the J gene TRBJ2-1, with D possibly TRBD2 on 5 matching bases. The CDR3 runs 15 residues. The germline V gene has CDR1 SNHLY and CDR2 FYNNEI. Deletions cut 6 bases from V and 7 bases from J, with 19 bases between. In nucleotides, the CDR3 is TGTGCCAGCAGCTTTGGGATCGAGGGTATGAATGAGCAGTTCTTC. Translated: CASSFGIEGMNEQFF.

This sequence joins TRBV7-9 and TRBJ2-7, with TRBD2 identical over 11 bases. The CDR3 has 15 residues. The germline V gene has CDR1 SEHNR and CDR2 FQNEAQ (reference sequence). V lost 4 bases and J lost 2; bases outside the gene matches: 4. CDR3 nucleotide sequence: TGTGCCAGCAGCTCAGTAGCGGGAGGGCCCTACGAGCAGTACTTC. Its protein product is CASSSVAGGPYEQYF.

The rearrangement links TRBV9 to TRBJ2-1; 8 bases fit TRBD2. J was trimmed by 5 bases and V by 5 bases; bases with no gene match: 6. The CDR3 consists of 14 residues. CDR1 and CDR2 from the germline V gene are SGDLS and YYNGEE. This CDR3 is CASRSTSENNEQFF. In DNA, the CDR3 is TGTGCCAGCAGGTCGACTAGCGAGAACAATGAGCAGTTCTTC.

For the CDR3, the DNA is TGTGCCTGGAGTTTCACAGATACGCAGTATTTT. As protein: CAWSFTDTQYF. The V call is TRBV30, the J call TRBJ2-3; D gene uncertain. From germline, CDR1 is GTSNPN and CDR2 SVGIG (reference sequence). V was shortened by 2 bases and J by 2 bases, with 2 bases between the two germline ends. The CDR3 length is 11 residues.

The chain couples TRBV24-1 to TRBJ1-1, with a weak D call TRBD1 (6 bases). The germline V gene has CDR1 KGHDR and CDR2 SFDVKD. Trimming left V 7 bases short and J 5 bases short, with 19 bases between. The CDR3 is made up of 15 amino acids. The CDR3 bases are TGTGCCACCAGGCTGACAGGCCCGGGAAAGACTGAAGCTTTCTTT. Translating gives CATRLTGPGKTEAFF.

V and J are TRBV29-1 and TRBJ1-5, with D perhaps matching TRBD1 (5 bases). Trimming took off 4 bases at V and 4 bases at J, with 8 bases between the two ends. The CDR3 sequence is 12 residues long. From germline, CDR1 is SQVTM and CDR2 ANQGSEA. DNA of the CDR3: TGCAGCGTTGTGGAGGGGAATCAGCCCCAGCATTTT. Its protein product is CSVVEGNQPQHF.

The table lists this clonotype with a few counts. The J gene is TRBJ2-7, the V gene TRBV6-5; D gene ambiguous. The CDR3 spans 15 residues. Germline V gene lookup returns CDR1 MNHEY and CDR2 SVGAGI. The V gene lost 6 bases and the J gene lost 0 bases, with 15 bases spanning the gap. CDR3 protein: CASRPGRTISYEQYF. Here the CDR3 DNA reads TGTGCCAGCAGACCAGGCAGAACCATCTCCTACGAGCAGTACTTC.

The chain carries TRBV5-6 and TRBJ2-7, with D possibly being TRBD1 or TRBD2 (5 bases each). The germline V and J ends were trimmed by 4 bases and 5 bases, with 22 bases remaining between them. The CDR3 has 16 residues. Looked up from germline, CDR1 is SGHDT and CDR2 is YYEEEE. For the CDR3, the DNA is TGTGCCAGCAGCGGGACGATAGACTGGGTCCCCGACGAGCAGTACTTC. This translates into CASSGTIDWVPDEQYF.

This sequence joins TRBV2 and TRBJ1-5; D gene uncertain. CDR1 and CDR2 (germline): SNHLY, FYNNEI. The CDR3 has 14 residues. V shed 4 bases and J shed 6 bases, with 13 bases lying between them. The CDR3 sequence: CASSAAYGSQPQHF. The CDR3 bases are TGTGCCAGCAGTGCTGCTTACGGCAGTCAGCCCCAGCATTTT.

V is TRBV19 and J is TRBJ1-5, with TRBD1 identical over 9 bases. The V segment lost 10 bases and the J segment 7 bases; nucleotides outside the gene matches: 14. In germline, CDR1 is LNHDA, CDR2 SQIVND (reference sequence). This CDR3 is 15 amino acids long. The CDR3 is CATWDRVERKQPQHF. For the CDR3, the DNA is TGTGCCACCTGGGACAGGGTTGAGAGAAAACAGCCCCAGCATTTT. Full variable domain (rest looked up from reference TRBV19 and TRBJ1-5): DGGITQSPKYLFRKEGQNVTLSCEQNLNHDAMYWYRQDPGQGLRLIYYSQIVNDFQKGDIAEGYSVSREKKESFPLTVTSAQKNPTAFYLCATWDRVERKQPQHFGDGTRLSIL.